This T cell receptor (beta chain) came from a study of blood T cell repertoires in COVID-19. Study-wide context: The study drew acute and convalescent COVID-19 samples from the United States, Italy and Spain. T cells, B-cell-depleted T cells, or PBMCs provided the cDNA or gDNA that served as material.

The protocol was immunoSEQ multiplex PCR, while the TCRdb copy is restricted to in-frame clones and leaves out a portion. The table records roughly 74,000 clones, approximately 85% of them present only once. This clonotype originated in a man between 65 and 85 years old with acute or convalescent COVID-19. The sample consisted of peripheral blood.

As DNA, the CDR3 is TGTGCCAGCAGCCATCCGGGGACTGAAGCTTTCTTT. Translating gives CASSHPGTEAFF. This sequence joins TRBV27 and TRBJ1-1, with no clear D. The CDR3 is 12 residues long. CDR1 and CDR2 (germline): MNHEY, SMNVEV (reference sequence). V dropped 6 bases and J dropped 5 bases, with 10 bases sitting between them.